The 6 T cell receptor beta chains presented below share a single source sample, sequenced in a study of T-cell reconstitution after alpha-beta-depleted transplantation in children. Unique molecular identifiers featured in how the TCRbeta library was prepared. TCRdb analysed the PCR reads with MiXCR anew, one entry per CDR3 protein. The sample consists of about 500,000 distinct CDR3 sequences, approximately 32% of them appearing once. The sequences come from PBMCs from the stem cell graft donor, collected from the stem cell graft. These receptors were obtained from a human donor who donated a stem cell graft to a child with aplastic anemia.

This clonotype was observed a few times. This sequence joins TRBV7-2 and TRBJ1-1, with D unclear. V dropped 4 bases and J dropped 11 bases, with 11 bases sitting between them. The CDR3 consists of 11 residues. The V gene's germline CDR1 is SGHTA and CDR2 FQGNSA. The CDR3 coding sequence is TGTGCCAGCAGCTCTTCCTCTTCGGCTTTCTTT. This gives the protein CASSSSSSAFF. The variable domain in full, with the rest retrieved from reference TRBV7-2 and TRBJ1-1, is GAGVSQSPSNKVTEKGKDVELRCDPISGHTALYWYRQSLGQGLEFLIYFQGNSAPDKSGLPSDRFSAERTGGSVSTLTIQRTQQEDSAVYLCASSSSSSAFFGQGTRLTVV.

This clonotype showed up just a few times. The chain links TRBV20-1 to TRBJ2-3; the D gene could be TRBD1 or TRBD2 (7 bases each). CDR1 DFQATT and CDR2 SNEGSKA come from the germline V gene (reference sequence). This CDR3 has 12 residues. Trimming stripped 6 bases from V and 6 bases from J, with 13 bases between. The CDR3: CSALRGGDTQYF. CDR3 coding DNA: TGCAGTGCCCTCAGGGGGGGTGATACGCAGTATTTT.

The genes are TRBV18 and TRBJ1-5; maybe TRBD1 (5 bases). Trimming stripped 3 bases from V and 7 bases from J, with 19 bases between. The CDR3 has 16 residues. Per the germline V gene, CDR1 is KGHSH and CDR2 is LQKENI. The CDR3 DNA is TGTGCCAGCTCACCCAAGATAGTGCAGGGAACACAGCCCCAGCATTTT. Protein sequence: CASSPKIVQGTQPQHF.

This clonotype occurred a few times. The gene calls are TRBV12-3 or TRBV12-4 and TRBJ1-5; 7 bases match TRBD1. The CDR3 is made up of 17 amino acids. V shed 5 bases, J shed 0 bases, and the junction held 10 bases outside the gene matches. DNA for the CDR3: TGTGCCAGCAGTCGGGACAGTTATGCCAATAGCAATCAGCCCCAGCATTTT. As protein: CASSRDSYANSNQPQHF.

A few counts support this clonotype. The chain joins TRBV5-1 to TRBJ2-1, with TRBD2 identical over 14 bases. CDR3 size: 14 residues. The V gene's germline CDR1 is SGHRS and CDR2 YFSETQ. J was trimmed by 10 bases and V by 4 bases; bases with no gene match: 4. CDR3 sequence (DNA): TGCGCCAGCAGCCAGGGACTAGCGGGGGAAGAGCAGTTCTTC. It specifies CASSQGLAGEEQFF.

The chain has TRBV6-2 or TRBV6-3 and TRBJ2-3; D possibly corresponds to TRBD2 (6 bases). Trimming removed 11 bases from V and 3 bases from J, with 24 bases in between. CDR1 and CDR2 from the germline V gene are MNHEY and SVGEGT. The CDR3 spans 16 residues. The CDR3 nucleotides are TGTGCCGGCGCGTTCGGTATCGGGAGTCTGACAGATACGCAGTATTTT. Translated: CAGAFGIGSLTDTQYF.